This T cell receptor beta chain stems from a study of T cell responses to AZD1222 COVID-19 vaccine. Study outcomes and limitations: Seropositive at baseline were only 5 to 7 AZD1222 recipients.

Details on this clone: What it binds is unknown.

The ends were cut back, 0 bases at V and 8 bases at J, with 8 bases in the middle. Germline V lookup: CDR1 SGHTS, CDR2 YDEGEE. This CDR3 is built from 12 residues. Assay used: immunoSEQ multiplex PCR; TCRdb lists only in-frame clones, some missing. Here the sample spans approximately 120,000 clones, roughly 87% being singletons. The sample consisted of peripheral blood, taken on day 0 of AZD1222 vaccination. V usage is TRBV5-8 and J usage is TRBJ1-2; the D is unclear. This TCR derives from an adult in good health. The chain's CDR3 is CASSLGLWGYTF. The CDR3 DNA sequence: TGTGCCAGCAGCTTGGGTCTGTGGGGCTACACCTTC.